This is a list of T cell receptor beta chains from one sample in a study of cytomegalovirus exposure and HLA in healthy donors. Using immunoSEQ multiplex PCR, the repertoire was profiled, and TCRdb retains in-frame clones only, with some absent. Found here are roughly 110,000 clones, about three quarters of them singletons; the top ten hold around 7.4%. The specimen was PBMCs. The receptors derive from a man between 25 and 39 years old in good health and CMV-seronegative. Each CDR3 is given with its conserved first and last residue. The D gene is left open where the match is weak. Size is omitted from some rows. Given values are once, few, many or a class for expanded clones.

cdr3_nt cdr3_aa j_call cdr3_length d_call clone_size v_call
TGTGCCAGCAGTTCTACAGGGGTGCCTCAAGAGACCCAGTACTTC CASSSTGVPQETQYF TRBJ2-5 15 TRBD1 - TRBV27
TGTGCCAGCAGTTTGAGAGGGAATGGATACACCATATATTTT CASSLRGNGYTIYF TRBJ1-3 14 - - TRBV28
TGTGCCAGCAGCGGACTGGACAGAACTAGCACAGATACGCAGTATTTT CASSGLDRTSTDTQYF TRBJ2-3 16 - - TRBV5-6
TGTGCCAGCAGTGCCGTCCAGGGACAAAATCAGCCCCAGCATTTT CASSAVQGQNQPQHF TRBJ1-5 15 - few TRBV6-5
TGTGCCAGCATCCCACCCGCAGGGGCTTTCAATCAGCCCCAGCATTTT CASIPPAGAFNQPQHF TRBJ1-5 16 - - TRBV28
TGCGCCAGCAGCTTGACGGGAGGGCCCCAAGAGACCCAGTACTTC CASSLTGGPQETQYF TRBJ2-5 15 TRBD2 - TRBV5-1
TGCGCCAGCAGTTGGACACCTGGACGACCCGACTACGAGCAGTACTTC CASSWTPGRPDYEQYF TRBJ2-7 16 - - TRBV10-2
TGTGCCAGCAGTTTGGGTTACCTGGGCTACTATGGCTACACCTTC CASSLGYLGYYGYTF TRBJ1-2 15 - - TRBV28
TGTGCCGTCAGACAGGGAAGCTCCTATAATTCACCCCTCCACTTT CAVRQGSSYNSPLHF TRBJ1-6 15 TRBD1 once TRBV10-3
TGTGCCTGGAGCGGACAGGGGTACCCCTACGAGCAGTACTTC CAWSGQGYPYEQYF TRBJ2-7 14 TRBD1 - TRBV30
TGTGCCAGCAGCCAGGACACGTCGCGAAGGCCCCAGCATTTT CASSQDTSRRPQHF TRBJ1-5 14 - - TRBV7-9
TGTGCCAGCAGTCTCTTAAGCGGGGTCGAAGGCACAGATACGCAGTATTTT CASSLLSGVEGTDTQYF TRBJ2-3 17 TRBD2 - TRBV28
TGTGCCAATCGACAGGGGTTCAATGAGCAGTTCTTC CANRQGFNEQFF TRBJ2-1 12 TRBD1 few TRBV7-2
TGCGCCAGCAAAGGGACAGGTCACTACGAGCAGTACTTC CASKGTGHYEQYF TRBJ2-7 13 TRBD1 - TRBV5-1
TGTGCCAGCTCACCAACGGGAGGCCGGGGAGATACGCAGTATTTT CASSPTGGRGDTQYF TRBJ2-3 15 TRBD2 - TRBV18
TGCGCCAGCAGCCCCAGGGACAATGAGCAGTTCTTC CASSPRDNEQFF TRBJ2-1 12 - - TRBV5-1
TGTGCCTTGGAAAAGCTGGAGGCAGGGGATTGGTATGGCTACACCTTC CALEKLEAGDWYGYTF TRBJ1-2 16 - - TRBV30
TGTGCCAGCAGCCCCCGGGACCCCGGGGGGCGCGGAAACACCATATATTTT CASSPRDPGGRGNTIYF TRBJ1-3 17 - - TRBV7-2
TGTGCCAGCAGCTTAGCTCAGGGGTTCCACGAGCAGTACTTC CASSLAQGFHEQYF TRBJ2-7 14 - - TRBV7-2
TGTGCCAGCAGCCAAGGACCGGGGACTGAAGCTTTCTTT CASSQGPGTEAFF TRBJ1-1 13 - - TRBV14
TGTGCCAGCAGCTTAGCTTTAGTCGGGAGGACCACGCGAGCCGAGCAGTTCTTC CASSLALVGRTTRAEQFF TRBJ2-1 18 TRBD2 - TRBV13
TGCGCCAGCAGCTTGGTTATCAGGGGGCTGGGGTCACCCCTCCACTTT CASSLVIRGLGSPLHF TRBJ1-6 16 TRBD1 - TRBV5-1
TGTGCCAGCAGCCTGGGGCCGGACGGGGGCCAAGAGACCCAGTACTTC CASSLGPDGGQETQYF TRBJ2-5 16 - - TRBV7-3
TGTGCCAGTAGTATAGCGGGAGGGGACAATGAGCAGTTCTTC CASSIAGGDNEQFF TRBJ2-1 14 TRBD2 - TRBV19
TGTGCCAGCAGCTTAGATCTGCGGGGGGGCTCCAATGAGCAGTTCTTC CASSLDLRGGSNEQFF TRBJ2-1 16 TRBD2 - TRBV7-2
TGTGCCAGCAGCTTGGAGGGGGACCCAAAAGGGGACTATGGCTACACCTTC CASSLEGDPKGDYGYTF TRBJ1-2 17 - - TRBV5-8
TGTGCCAGCAGCTTCCGGGGGGCGCGAACTAATGAAAAACTGTTTTTT CASSFRGARTNEKLFF TRBJ1-4 16 - - TRBV11-2
TGCGCCAGCAGCTTGGAGGGGTGGAACACTGAAGCTTTCTTT CASSLEGWNTEAFF TRBJ1-1 14 - few TRBV5-1
TGTGCCATCAGTGACCGACGCGGGACGGGCTCTGGAAACACCATATATTTT CAISDRRGTGSGNTIYF TRBJ1-3 17 - - TRBV10-3
TGTGCCAGCAGGGAGGGGACAGGATACTCTGGAAACACCATATATTTT CASREGTGYSGNTIYF TRBJ1-3 16 TRBD1 - TRBV28
TGTGCCAGCAGCTTGGTATCGGGGGAGGAAACAGATACGCAGTATTTT CASSLVSGEETDTQYF TRBJ2-3 16 - - TRBV7-9
TGTGCCAGCAGCTCCGGAGAGGGAAGGACAGATACGCAGTATTTT CASSSGEGRTDTQYF TRBJ2-3 15 - - TRBV5-4
TGTGCCAGCAGTGGGCAGGACAGACCCTACGAGCAGTACTTC CASSGQDRPYEQYF TRBJ2-7 14 - - TRBV6-5
TGTGCCAGCAGCCTTATCGAGGGCTATGGCTACACCTTC CASSLIEGYGYTF TRBJ1-2 13 - - TRBV14
TGTGCTAGTGGTTTGGTCCCTGGGCCCGCACCCTACGAGCAGTACTTC CASGLVPGPAPYEQYF TRBJ2-7 16 - few TRBV12-5
TGTGCCAGCAGTTCCGACAGGGGTGGTTCACCCCTCCACTTT CASSSDRGGSPLHF TRBJ1-6 14 TRBD1 - TRBV2
TGTGCCAGCAGCCAAAGACAGGGACCCGGGGAGCTGTTTTTT CASSQRQGPGELFF TRBJ2-2 14 TRBD1 - TRBV6-5
TGTGCCAGCAGTTTGGGACTAGCGGGAGTACAAGAGACCCAGTACTTC CASSLGLAGVQETQYF TRBJ2-5 16 TRBD2 - TRBV27
TGTGCCAGCAGCGTAGAGGGACAGGGGGTTTATACGCAGTATTTT CASSVEGQGVYTQYF TRBJ2-3 15 TRBD1 - TRBV9
TGTGCCAGCAGTCAACCGTTCAGGGGGTCTGGAGAGACCCAGTACTTC CASSQPFRGSGETQYF TRBJ2-5 16 TRBD1 - TRBV2
TGTGCCAGTAGTATCCCGACAGGGCCGGGAGGCTACACCTTC CASSIPTGPGGYTF TRBJ1-2 14 TRBD1 - TRBV19
TGTGCCTCGTCTCCGGGGAGGGAGGGGCAAGAGACCCAGTACTTC CASSPGREGQETQYF TRBJ2-5 15 TRBD2 - TRBV27
TGTGCCAGCAGTCCTAGACCCCACACAGATACGCAGTATTTT CASSPRPHTDTQYF TRBJ2-3 14 - - TRBV6-5
TGTGCCAGCAACCCACAGAATGGAAACACCATATATTTT CASNPQNGNTIYF TRBJ1-3 13 - - TRBV2
TGTGCCAGCAGCCCCGAATTCCTAGCGGCCATGAACACCGGGGAGCTGTTTTTT CASSPEFLAAMNTGELFF TRBJ2-2 18 TRBD2 - TRBV9
TGTGCCAGCAGTTTCTCTCAGTTCTACGAGCAGTACTTC CASSFSQFYEQYF TRBJ2-7 13 - - TRBV28
TGTGCCAGCACTCAAAGGGAGGCTTATGGCTACACCTTC CASTQREAYGYTF TRBJ1-2 13 - - TRBV2
TGTGCCAGCAGCTATGCGGGGGGCCCCAATGAGCAGTTCTTC CASSYAGGPNEQFF TRBJ2-1 14 TRBD2 - TRBV9